Presented here are 27 T cell receptor beta chains from one specimen sequenced in a study of shared clonotypes between healthy human individuals. Clones were read by immunoSEQ multiplex PCR, and TCRdb kept only the in-frame ones, dropping some. The sample lists 2.5 million or so clones, approximately 92% occurring once. Input material: naive CD4+ T cells sorted from blood. The subset was: CD45RA+ positively selected. All receptors derive from a young man in good health.

J is TRBJ1-2 and V is TRBV6-1, with D perhaps matching TRBD1 (5 bases). The V gene's germline CDR1 is MNHNS and CDR2 SASEGT. The length of the CDR3 is 14 residues. Trimming took 3 bases from V and 4 from J, leaving 12 bases between them. DNA of the CDR3: TGTGCCAGCAGTGATGGGGGGACCGGCTATGGCTACACCTTC. Translated: CASSDGGTGYGYTF.

This rearrangement joins TRBV2 to TRBJ2-3; maybe TRBD1 (6 bases). Germline loops: CDR1 SNHLY, CDR2 FYNNEI. The CDR3 sequence is 13 residues long. V lost 3 bases to trimming and J lost 8 bases, with 12 bases between them. CDR3 protein: CASSDQGPGTQYF. DNA for the CDR3: TGTGCCAGCAGTGACCAGGGGCCAGGTACGCAGTATTTT.

The chain links TRBV10-1 to TRBJ1-1; D uncertain. With 6 bases removed from V and 3 bases from J, the gap between germline ends came to 8 bases. Germline V CDR1 and CDR2: WNHNN, SYGVQD (reference sequence). This CDR3 contains 12 residues. The CDR3 protein is CASSGRDTEAFF. The CDR3 DNA sequence: TGCGCCAGCAGCGGCCGAGACACTGAAGCTTTCTTT.

The chain combines TRBV6-4 with TRBJ2-1; 9 bases map to TRBD2. Germline values: CDR1 MRHNA, CDR2 SNTAGT. The CDR3 consists of 17 residues. The J segment lost 7 bases and the V segment lost 1 base, leaving 11 bases of the junction unmatched. This CDR3 is CASSDFIWREGPNEQFF. As DNA, the CDR3 is TGTGCCAGCAGTGACTTTATATGGCGGGAGGGCCCGAATGAGCAGTTCTTC.

This sequence joins TRBV5-5 and TRBJ2-7; no firm D call. V was pared by 0 bases and J by 2 bases, with 12 bases between. This CDR3 is built from 15 residues. The germline gives CDR1 SGHKS, CDR2 YYEKEE (reference sequence). Here the CDR3 reads CASSLEVGRTYEQYF. CDR3 nucleotide sequence: TGTGCCAGCAGCTTGGAAGTAGGCAGGACCTACGAGCAGTACTTC.

The chain couples TRBV10-3 to TRBJ1-2; no reliable D call. The CDR3 is made up of 13 amino acids. V gave up 4 bases and J gave up 4 bases, with 10 bases separating them. Germline V gives CDR1 ENHRY, CDR2 SYGVKD. CDR3 sequence (DNA): TGTGCCATCAGTGGTGGACCAGGCTATGGCTACACCTTC. Translating gives CAISGGPGYGYTF.

V and J are TRBV5-5 and TRBJ2-5; D is tentatively TRBD1 or TRBD2 (7 bases each). The germline CDR1 and CDR2 sequences are SGHKS and YYEKEE (reference sequence). The CDR3 totals 16 residues. Deletions cut 0 bases from V and 2 bases from J, with 14 bases between. CDR3 amino acids: CASSLAVRGGQETQYF. The CDR3 region has the DNA TGTGCCAGCAGCTTGGCCGTCAGGGGGGGACAAGAGACCCAGTACTTC.

The V and J genes are TRBV7-9 and TRBJ1-2, with D possibly matching TRBD1 (5 bases). This CDR3 has 13 amino acids. Germline assignment: CDR1 SEHNR and CDR2 FQNEAQ (reference sequence). Trimming removed 5 bases from V and 8 bases from J, with 15 bases in between. DNA of the CDR3: TGTGCCAGCAGCCCCCTGGGGGTGGCCGGCTACACCTTC. Translation: CASSPLGVAGYTF.

The chain combines TRBV7-2 with TRBJ1-6; D uncertain. The germline gives CDR1 SGHTA, CDR2 FQGNSA. Trimming took off 5 bases at V and 0 bases at J, with 11 bases between the two ends. This CDR3 is built from 16 residues. Here the CDR3 DNA reads TGTGCCAGCAGCGCCGACATGAGCTCCTATAATTCACCCCTCCACTTT. It specifies CASSADMSSYNSPLHF.

V is TRBV19 and J is TRBJ1-2; D gene uncertain. The germline V gene encodes CDR1 LNHDA and CDR2 SQIVND (reference sequence). The CDR3 is made up of 14 amino acids. V was trimmed by 3 bases and J by 7 bases, leaving 15 bases between them. The CDR3 sequence: CASSIPGGVGGYTF. DNA for the CDR3: TGTGCCAGTAGTATTCCCGGCGGCGTTGGTGGCTACACCTTC.

The gene calls are TRBV4-1 and TRBJ1-1; no definite D call. With 2 bases removed from V and 0 bases from J, the gap between germline ends came to 10 bases. CDR3 length: 15 amino acids. Germline loops: CDR1 MGHRA, CDR2 YSYEKL. The CDR3 here is CASSQTMTLNTEAFF. CDR3 in DNA: TGCGCCAGCAGCCAAACTATGACCCTGAACACTGAAGCTTTCTTT.

The V and J genes are TRBV5-1 and TRBJ1-1, with D unresolved. The CDR3 has 17 amino acids. Germline-derived CDR1 and CDR2 are SGHRS and YFSETQ. V shed 0 bases and J shed 4 bases, with 19 bases lying between them. CDR3 loop: CASSLGLGPPKGTEAFF. CDR3 coding DNA: TGCGCCAGCAGCTTGGGACTTGGACCCCCGAAAGGCACTGAAGCTTTCTTT.

This rearrangement joins TRBV6-5 to TRBJ1-6; D unclear. The CDR3 loop spans 15 amino acids. CDR1 is MNHEY and CDR2 is SVGAGI in the germline V gene. The V gene lost 0 bases and the J gene lost 6 bases, with 9 bases spanning the gap. The CDR3 nucleotides read TGTGCCAGCAGTTACTCGCGGCAGTTTAATTCACCCCTCCACTTT. Residues: CASSYSRQFNSPLHF.

The chain combines TRBV5-1 with TRBJ1-2, with TRBD1 matching over 9 bases. Germline V lookup: CDR1 SGHRS, CDR2 YFSETQ. The CDR3 extends over 15 amino acids. V lost 3 bases to trimming and J lost 5 bases; unmatched junction nucleotides: 8. The CDR3 protein is CASSSVQGAGYGYTF. Here the CDR3 DNA reads TGCGCCAGCAGCTCGGTACAGGGGGCAGGATATGGCTACACCTTC.

V is TRBV28 and J is TRBJ1-5; no firm D call. Germline lookup yields CDR1 MDHEN and CDR2 SYDVKM. The V end was cut by 5 bases, the J end by 6 bases, with 8 bases between. The CDR3 is made up of 12 amino acids. CDR3 nucleotide sequence: TGTGCCAGCAGTAACAGAGTTCAGCCCCAGCATTTT. Translated: CASSNRVQPQHF.

This chain links TRBV18 with TRBJ2-3, with TRBD2 matching 9 bases. In germline, CDR1 is KGHSH, CDR2 LQKENI. CDR3 size: 16 residues. V shed 3 bases and J 0 bases; nucleotides not matched to a gene: 4. In nucleotides, the CDR3 is TGTGCCAGCTCACCGGCGGGGGGGACTAGCACAGATACGCAGTATTTT. This gives the protein CASSPAGGTSTDTQYF.

V usage is TRBV15 and J usage is TRBJ2-5, with D unclear. Deletions cut 1 base from V and 5 bases from J, with 8 bases between. The germline V gene has CDR1 LNHNV and CDR2 YYDKDF (reference sequence). The CDR3 extends over 13 amino acids. The CDR3 DNA reads as TGTGCCACCAGCAGAGCTACGTGGGAGACCCAGTACTTC. Translation: CATSRATWETQYF.

The chain employs TRBV6-5 and TRBJ2-7, with no clear D. The V end lost 7 bases, the J end lost 2 bases, and 18 bases lay between the germline ends. The CDR3 loop spans 15 amino acids. Germline CDR1 reads MNHEY; CDR2 reads SVGAGI. The DNA of the CDR3 is TGTGCCAGCACCCTAGTCCAGGACCCAACCTACGAGCAGTACTTC. Translation gives CASTLVQDPTYEQYF.

Of note for this clone: This same CDR3 is encoded by further DNA sequences in the sample. The chain joins TRBV11-3 to TRBJ2-7; D uncertain. Germline-derived CDR1 and CDR2 are SGHNT and YENEEA. V lost 2 bases to trimming and J lost 2 bases, with 7 bases between them. The CDR3 has 13 amino acids. The chain's CDR3 is CASSLTGTYEQYF. DNA for the CDR3: TGTGCCAGCAGCTTAACCGGAACCTACGAGCAGTACTTC.

The genes are TRBV5-4 and TRBJ1-2; TRBD1 aligns across 7 bases. The CDR3 has 14 residues. CDR1 and CDR2 from the germline V gene are SGHNT and YYREEE (reference sequence). The ends lost 2 bases at V and 6 bases at J; junction bases unmatched: 7. In DNA, the CDR3 is TGTGCCAGCAGCTTCACAGGGGAGTTGAATGGCTACACCTTC. Amino acid sequence: CASSFTGELNGYTF.

The chain links TRBV4-2 to TRBJ1-1, with 10 nucleotides matching TRBD1. The V gene's germline CDR1 is LGHNA and CDR2 YNFKEQ. The CDR3 length is 18 residues. The trim removed 2 bases at V and 3 bases at J, leaving 12 bases unmatched. The DNA for the CDR3 is TGTGCCAGCAGCCAATCCTACGGGACAGGGGACTCGGACACTGAAGCTTTCTTT. Translation: CASSQSYGTGDSDTEAFF.

This clone was recorded only once. Additional DNA sequences in this sample encode the identical CDR3. This chain links TRBV18 with TRBJ1-5; TRBD1 agrees at 7 bases. Germline assignment: CDR1 KGHSH and CDR2 LQKENI. Losses at the gene ends were 3 bases for V and 5 bases for J; bases not matched to a gene: 4. This CDR3 contains 14 residues. The CDR3: CASSPRQGDQPQHF. DNA of the CDR3: TGTGCCAGCTCACCTCGGCAGGGGGATCAGCCCCAGCATTTT.

The chain uses TRBV19 and TRBJ1-5; unclear D gene. This CDR3 region has 16 residues. V was cut by 1 base and J by 0 bases, with 10 bases left in between. Germline-derived CDR1 and CDR2 are LNHDA and SQIVND (reference sequence). CDR3 in amino acids: CASSIVGGDSNQPQHF. As DNA, the CDR3 is TGTGCCAGTAGTATAGTAGGCGGCGATAGCAATCAGCCCCAGCATTTT.

V usage is TRBV11-2 and J usage is TRBJ2-3, with a possible D match to TRBD1 (5 bases). This CDR3 is 11 amino acids long. The V end was cut by 6 bases, the J end by 5 bases, with 6 bases between. Germline V gene lookup returns CDR1 SGHAT and CDR2 FQNNGV. The CDR3 loop reads CASRGEDTQYF. CDR3 coding DNA: TGTGCCAGCAGAGGGGAAGATACGCAGTATTTT.

The V gene is TRBV4-3, the J gene TRBJ2-7, with a possible D match to TRBD2 (5 bases). The CDR3 has 16 amino acids. Trimming removed 8 bases at V and 4 bases at J, with 24 bases between. CDR1 and CDR2 (germline): LGHNA, YSLEER. CDR3 residues: CASSQGLGSDAYEQYF. The CDR3 DNA follows: TGCGCCAGCTCCCAAGGTCTGGGGAGCGACGCATACGAGCAGTACTTC.

This rearrangement joins TRBV19 to TRBJ2-5; TRBD1 matches at 8 bases. J gave up 4 bases and V 3 bases, and 4 bases lay outside the gene matches. Germline CDR1 and CDR2: LNHDA and SQIVND (reference sequence). This CDR3 region has 14 residues. The CDR3 DNA reads TGTGCCAGTAGTATCCCAGGGGGCGTAGAGACCCAGTACTTC. It translates to CASSIPGGVETQYF.

On this clone itself: The junction departs from germline at one end; a sequencing error may be responsible. The genes are TRBV5-1 and TRBJ2-3, with 10 positions matching TRBD1. This CDR3 contains 15 residues. Germline V CDR1 and CDR2: SGHRS, YFSETQ. In nucleotides, the CDR3 is TGCGCCAGCAGTTTGGACAGGGGGACTCCAGATACGCAGTATTTT. Translation gives CASSLDRGTPDTQYF. Combining the CDR3 with reference TRBV5-1 and TRBJ2-3 gives the whole variable domain KAGVTQTPRYLIKTRGQQVTLSCSPISGHRSVSWYQQTPGQGLQFLFEYFSETQRNKGNFPGRFSGRQFSNSRSEMNVSTLELGDSALYLCASSLDRGTPDTQYFGPGTRLTVL.